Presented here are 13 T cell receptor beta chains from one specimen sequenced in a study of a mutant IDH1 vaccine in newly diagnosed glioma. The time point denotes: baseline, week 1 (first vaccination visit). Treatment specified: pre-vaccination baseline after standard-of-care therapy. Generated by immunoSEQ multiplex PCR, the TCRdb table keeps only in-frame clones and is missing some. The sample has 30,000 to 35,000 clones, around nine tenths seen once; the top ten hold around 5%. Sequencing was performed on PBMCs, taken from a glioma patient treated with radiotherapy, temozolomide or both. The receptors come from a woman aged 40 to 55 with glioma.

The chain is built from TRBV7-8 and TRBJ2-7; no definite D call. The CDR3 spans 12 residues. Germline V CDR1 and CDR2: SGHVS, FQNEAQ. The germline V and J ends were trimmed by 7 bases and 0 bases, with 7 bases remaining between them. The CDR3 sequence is CASTSSSYEQYF. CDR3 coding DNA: TGTGCCAGCACCTCTAGCTCCTACGAGCAGTACTTC. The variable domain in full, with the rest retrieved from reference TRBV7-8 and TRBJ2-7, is GAGVSQSPRYKVAKRGQDVALRCDPISGHVSLFWYQQALGQGPEFLTYFQNEAQLDKSGLPSDRFFAERPEGSVSTLKIQRTQQEDSAVYLCASTSSSYEQYFGPGTRLTVT.

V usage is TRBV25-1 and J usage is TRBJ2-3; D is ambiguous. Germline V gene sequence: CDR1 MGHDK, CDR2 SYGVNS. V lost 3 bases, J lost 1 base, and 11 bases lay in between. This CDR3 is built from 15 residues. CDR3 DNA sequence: TGTGCCAGCAGTGACCCAAAAACCCGCACAGATACGCAGTATTTT. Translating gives CASSDPKTRTDTQYF.

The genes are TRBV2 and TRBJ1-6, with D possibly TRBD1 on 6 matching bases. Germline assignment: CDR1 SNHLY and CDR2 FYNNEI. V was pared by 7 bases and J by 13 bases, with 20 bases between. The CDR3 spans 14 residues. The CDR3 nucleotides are TGTGCCAGCACCGAGGGGGGACTGAGGTCCCCCCTCCACTTT. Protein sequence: CASTEGGLRSPLHF.

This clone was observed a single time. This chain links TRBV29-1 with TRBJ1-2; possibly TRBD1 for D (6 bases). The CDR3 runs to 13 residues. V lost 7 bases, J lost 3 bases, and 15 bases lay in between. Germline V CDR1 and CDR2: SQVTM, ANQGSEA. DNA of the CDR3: TGCAGCGCCGGAGCAGGGGAAGACTATGGCTACACCTTC. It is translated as CSAGAGEDYGYTF.

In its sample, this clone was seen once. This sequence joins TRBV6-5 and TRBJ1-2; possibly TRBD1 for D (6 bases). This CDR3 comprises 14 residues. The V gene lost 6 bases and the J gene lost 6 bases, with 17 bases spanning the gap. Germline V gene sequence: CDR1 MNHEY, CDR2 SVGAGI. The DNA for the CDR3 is TGTGCCAGCAGAATAGGGGACAAGCGGAATGGCTACACCTTC. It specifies CASRIGDKRNGYTF.

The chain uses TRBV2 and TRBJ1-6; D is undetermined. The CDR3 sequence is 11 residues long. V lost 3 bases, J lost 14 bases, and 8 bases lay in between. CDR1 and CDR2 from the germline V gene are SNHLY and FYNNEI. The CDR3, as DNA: TGTGCCAGCAGTGAGTCGTGGGCCCTCCACTTT. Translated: CASSESWALHF.

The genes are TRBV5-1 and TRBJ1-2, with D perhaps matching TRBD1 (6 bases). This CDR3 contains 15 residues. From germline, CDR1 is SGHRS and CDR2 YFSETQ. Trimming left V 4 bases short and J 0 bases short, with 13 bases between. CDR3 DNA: TGCGCCAGCAGCCCGGACAGCCTAACTAACTATGGCTACACCTTC. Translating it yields CASSPDSLTNYGYTF.

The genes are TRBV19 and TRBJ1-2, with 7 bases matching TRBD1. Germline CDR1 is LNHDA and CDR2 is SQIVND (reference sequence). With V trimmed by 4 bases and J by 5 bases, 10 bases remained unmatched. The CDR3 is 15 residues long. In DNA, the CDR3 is TGTGCCAGTAGTACCCAGGGGGGAGGCCGATATGGCTACACCTTC. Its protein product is CASSTQGGGRYGYTF.

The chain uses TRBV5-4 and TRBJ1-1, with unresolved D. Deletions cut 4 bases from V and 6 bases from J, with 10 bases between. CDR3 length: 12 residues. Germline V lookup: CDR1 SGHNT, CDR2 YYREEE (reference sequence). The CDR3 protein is CASSARSSEAFF. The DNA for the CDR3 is TGTGCCAGCAGCGCGAGGAGCTCTGAAGCTTTCTTT.

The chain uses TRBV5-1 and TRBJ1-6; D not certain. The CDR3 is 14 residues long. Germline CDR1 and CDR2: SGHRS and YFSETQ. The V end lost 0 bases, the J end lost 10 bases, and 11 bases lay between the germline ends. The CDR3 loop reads CASSLAGALSPLHF. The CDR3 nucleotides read TGCGCCAGCAGCTTGGCAGGAGCCCTGTCACCCCTCCACTTT.

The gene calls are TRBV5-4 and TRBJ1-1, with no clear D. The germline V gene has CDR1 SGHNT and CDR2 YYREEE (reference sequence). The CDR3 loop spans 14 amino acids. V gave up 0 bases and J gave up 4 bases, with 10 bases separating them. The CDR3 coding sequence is TGTGCCAGCAGCTTGGAGGGCCTCTCCACTGAAGCTTTCTTT. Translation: CASSLEGLSTEAFF.

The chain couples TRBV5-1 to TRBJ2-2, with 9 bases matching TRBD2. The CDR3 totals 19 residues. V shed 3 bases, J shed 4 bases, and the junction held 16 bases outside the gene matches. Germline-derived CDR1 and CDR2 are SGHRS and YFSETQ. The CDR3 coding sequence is TGCGCCAGCAGCTCGCGGGGGGGCACGACCAAGGGAGGCACCGGGGAGCTGTTTTTT. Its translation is CASSSRGGTTKGGTGELFF.

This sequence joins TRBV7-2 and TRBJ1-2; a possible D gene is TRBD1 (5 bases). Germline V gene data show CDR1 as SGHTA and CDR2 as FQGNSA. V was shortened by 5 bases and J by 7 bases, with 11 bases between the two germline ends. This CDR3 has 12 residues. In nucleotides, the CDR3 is TGTGCCAGCAGCCCCGGGACGTCTGGCTACACCTTC. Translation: CASSPGTSGYTF.